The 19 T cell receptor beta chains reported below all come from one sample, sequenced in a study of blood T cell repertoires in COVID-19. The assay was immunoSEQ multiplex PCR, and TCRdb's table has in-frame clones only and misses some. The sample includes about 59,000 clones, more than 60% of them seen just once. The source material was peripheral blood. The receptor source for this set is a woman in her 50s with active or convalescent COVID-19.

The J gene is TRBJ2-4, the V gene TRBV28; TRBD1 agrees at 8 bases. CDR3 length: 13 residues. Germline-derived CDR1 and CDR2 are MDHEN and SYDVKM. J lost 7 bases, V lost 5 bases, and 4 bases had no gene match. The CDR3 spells CASSRTGRNIQYF. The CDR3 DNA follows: TGTGCCAGCAGTCGGACAGGGAGGAACATTCAGTACTTC.

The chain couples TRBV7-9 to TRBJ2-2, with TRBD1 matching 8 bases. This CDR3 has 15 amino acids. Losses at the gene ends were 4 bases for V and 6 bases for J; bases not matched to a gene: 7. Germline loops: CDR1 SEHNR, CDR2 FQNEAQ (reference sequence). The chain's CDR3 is CASSYGQGMAGELFF. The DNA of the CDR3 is TGTGCCAGCAGCTATGGACAGGGAATGGCCGGGGAGCTGTTTTTT. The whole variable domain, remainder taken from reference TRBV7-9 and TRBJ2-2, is DTGVSQNPRHKITKRGQNVTFRCDPISEHNRLYWYRQTLGQGPEFLTYFQNEAQLEKSRLLSDRFSAERPKGSFSTLEIQRTEQGDSAMYLCASSYGQGMAGELFFGEGSRLTVL.

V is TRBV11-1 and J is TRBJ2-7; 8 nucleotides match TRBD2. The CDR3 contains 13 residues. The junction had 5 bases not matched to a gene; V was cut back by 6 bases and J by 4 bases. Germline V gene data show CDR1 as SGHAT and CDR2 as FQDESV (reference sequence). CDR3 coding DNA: TGTGCCAGCAGAGAGCGGGAGCGGTACGAGCAGTACTTC. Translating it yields CASRERERYEQYF.

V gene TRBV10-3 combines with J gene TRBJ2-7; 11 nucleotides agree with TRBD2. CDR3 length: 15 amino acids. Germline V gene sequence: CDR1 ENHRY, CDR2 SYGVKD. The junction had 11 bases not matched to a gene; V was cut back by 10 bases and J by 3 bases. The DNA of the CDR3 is TGTGCCACCTTGGGAGGGACTAGCGGCTTCTACGAGCAGTACTTC. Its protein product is CATLGGTSGFYEQYF.

The CDR3, as DNA: TGTGCCAGCAGTGTCCGGACTAGCGGGAAAGAGTTCTTC. Protein: CASSVRTSGKEFF. The chain carries TRBV25-1 and TRBJ2-1, with TRBD2 matching 12 bases. V trimming: 4 bases; J trimming: 14 bases; junction bases outside the gene matches: 6. This CDR3 has 13 amino acids. The germline V gene has CDR1 MGHDK and CDR2 SYGVNS.

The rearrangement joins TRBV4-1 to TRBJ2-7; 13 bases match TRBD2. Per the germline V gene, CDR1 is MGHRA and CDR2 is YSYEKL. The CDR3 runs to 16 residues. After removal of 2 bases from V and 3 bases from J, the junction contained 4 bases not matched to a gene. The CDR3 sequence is CASSQRTSGGVYEQYF. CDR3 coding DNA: TGCGCCAGCAGCCAAAGAACTAGCGGGGGGGTCTACGAGCAGTACTTC.

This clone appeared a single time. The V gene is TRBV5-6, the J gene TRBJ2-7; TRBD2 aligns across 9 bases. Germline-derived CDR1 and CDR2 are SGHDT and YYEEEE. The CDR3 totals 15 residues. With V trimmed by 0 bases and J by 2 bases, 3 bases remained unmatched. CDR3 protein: CASSLGVAGAYEQYF. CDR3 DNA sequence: TGTGCCAGCAGCTTGGGAGTAGCGGGGGCCTACGAGCAGTACTTC.

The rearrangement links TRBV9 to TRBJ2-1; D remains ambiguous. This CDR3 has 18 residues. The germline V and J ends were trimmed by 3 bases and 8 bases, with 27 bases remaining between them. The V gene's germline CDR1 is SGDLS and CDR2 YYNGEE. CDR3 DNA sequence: TGTGCCAGCAGCGCTCAGATGGCTCTTACCAACCTGCCCGATGAGCAGTTCTTC. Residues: CASSAQMALTNLPDEQFF.

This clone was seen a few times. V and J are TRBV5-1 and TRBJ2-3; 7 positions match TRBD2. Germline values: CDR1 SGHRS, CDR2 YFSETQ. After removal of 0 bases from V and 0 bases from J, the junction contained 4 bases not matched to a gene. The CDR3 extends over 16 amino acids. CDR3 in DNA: TGCGCCAGCAGCTTGGAGCCTAGCGGAAGCACAGATACGCAGTATTTT. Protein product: CASSLEPSGSTDTQYF.

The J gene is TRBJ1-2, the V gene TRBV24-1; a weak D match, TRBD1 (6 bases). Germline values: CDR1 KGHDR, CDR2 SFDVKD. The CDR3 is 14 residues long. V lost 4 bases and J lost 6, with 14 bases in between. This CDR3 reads CATSDRTGIHGYTF. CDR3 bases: TGTGCCACCAGTGACCGAACAGGGATACATGGCTACACCTTC.

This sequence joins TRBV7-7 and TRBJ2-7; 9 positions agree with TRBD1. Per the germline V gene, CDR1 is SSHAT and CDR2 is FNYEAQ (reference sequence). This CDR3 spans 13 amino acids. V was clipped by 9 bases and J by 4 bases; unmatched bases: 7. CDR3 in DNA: TGTGCCAGTGAGGACAGGGGTTTTTACGAGCAGTACTTC. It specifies CASEDRGFYEQYF.

CDR3 amino acids: CASSPPGQGSGRGKLFF. The CDR3 DNA is TGTGCCAGTAGTCCGCCGGGACAGGGATCAGGGAGGGGAAAACTGTTTTTT. This chain connects TRBV19 to TRBJ1-4, with 9 bases identical to TRBD1. With V trimmed by 5 bases and J by 10 bases, 17 bases remained unmatched. The germline gives CDR1 LNHDA, CDR2 SQIVND (reference sequence). CDR3 size: 17 residues.

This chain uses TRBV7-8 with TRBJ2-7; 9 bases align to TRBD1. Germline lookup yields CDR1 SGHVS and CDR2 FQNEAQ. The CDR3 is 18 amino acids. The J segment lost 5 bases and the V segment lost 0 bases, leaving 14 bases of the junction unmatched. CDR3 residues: CASSLAGIQGAWFHEQYF. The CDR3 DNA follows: TGTGCCAGCAGCTTAGCTGGTATACAGGGGGCCTGGTTCCACGAGCAGTACTTC.

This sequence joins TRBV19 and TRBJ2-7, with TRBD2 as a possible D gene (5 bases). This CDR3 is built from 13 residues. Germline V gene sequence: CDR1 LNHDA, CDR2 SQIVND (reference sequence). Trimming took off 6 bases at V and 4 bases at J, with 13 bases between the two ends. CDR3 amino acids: CASSEVGGYEQYF. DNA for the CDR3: TGTGCCAGTAGCGAGGTAGGAGGATACGAGCAGTACTTC.

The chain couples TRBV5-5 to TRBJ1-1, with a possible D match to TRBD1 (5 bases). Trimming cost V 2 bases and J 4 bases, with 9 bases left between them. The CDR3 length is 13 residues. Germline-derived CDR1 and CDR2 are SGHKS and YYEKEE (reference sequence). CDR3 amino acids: CASSFGHSTEAFF. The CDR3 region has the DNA TGTGCCAGCAGCTTCGGACACAGCACTGAAGCTTTCTTT.

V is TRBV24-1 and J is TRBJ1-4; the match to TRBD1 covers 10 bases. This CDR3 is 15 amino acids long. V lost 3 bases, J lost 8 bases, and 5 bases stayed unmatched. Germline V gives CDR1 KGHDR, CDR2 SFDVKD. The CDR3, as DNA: TGTGCCACCAGTGATGCCGGGACAGGGGAAGAAAAACTGTTTTTT. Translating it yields CATSDAGTGEEKLFF.

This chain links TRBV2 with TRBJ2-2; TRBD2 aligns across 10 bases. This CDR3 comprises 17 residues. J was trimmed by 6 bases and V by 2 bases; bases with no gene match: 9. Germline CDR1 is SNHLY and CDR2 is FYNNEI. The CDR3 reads CASSESGRALVAGELFF. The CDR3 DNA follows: TGTGCCAGCAGTGAAAGCGGGAGGGCCTTAGTCGCCGGGGAGCTGTTTTTT.

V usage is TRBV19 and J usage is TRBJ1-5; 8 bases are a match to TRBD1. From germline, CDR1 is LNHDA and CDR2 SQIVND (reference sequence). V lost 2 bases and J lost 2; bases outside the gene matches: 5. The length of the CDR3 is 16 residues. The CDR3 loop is CASSIYRGDGNQPQHF. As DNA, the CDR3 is TGTGCCAGTAGTATATACAGGGGGGACGGCAATCAGCCCCAGCATTTT. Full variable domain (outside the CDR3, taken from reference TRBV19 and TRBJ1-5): DGGITQSPKYLFRKEGQNVTLSCEQNLNHDAMYWYRQDPGQGLRLIYYSQIVNDFQKGDIAEGYSVSREKKESFPLTVTSAQKNPTAFYLCASSIYRGDGNQPQHFGDGTRLSIL.

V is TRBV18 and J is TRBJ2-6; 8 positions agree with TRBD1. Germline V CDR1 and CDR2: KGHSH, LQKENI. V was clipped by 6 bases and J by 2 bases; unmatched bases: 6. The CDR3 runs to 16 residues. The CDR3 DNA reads TGTGCCAGCTCCCTCGGACAGGGTGCTGGGGCCAACGTCCTGACTTTC. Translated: CASSLGQGAGANVLTF.